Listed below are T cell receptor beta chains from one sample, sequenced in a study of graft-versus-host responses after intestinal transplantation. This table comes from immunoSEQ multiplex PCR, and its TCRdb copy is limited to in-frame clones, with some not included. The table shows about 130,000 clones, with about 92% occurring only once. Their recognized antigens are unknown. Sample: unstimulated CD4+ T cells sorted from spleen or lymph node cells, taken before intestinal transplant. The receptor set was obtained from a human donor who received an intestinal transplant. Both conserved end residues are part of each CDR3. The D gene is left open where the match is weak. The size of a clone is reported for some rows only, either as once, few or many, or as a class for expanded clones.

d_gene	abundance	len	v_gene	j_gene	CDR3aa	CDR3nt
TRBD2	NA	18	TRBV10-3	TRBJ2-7	CAISEHPGLAGGIYEQYF	TGTGCCATCAGTGAGCATCCGGGACTAGCGGGGGGGATCTACGAGCAGTACTTC
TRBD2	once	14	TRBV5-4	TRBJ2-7	CASSEKTSGYEQYF	TGTGCCAGCAGCGAAAAGACTAGCGGGTACGAGCAGTACTTC
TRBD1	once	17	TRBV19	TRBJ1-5	CASSILVGRGLNQPQHF	TGTGCCAGTAGTATTCTCGTAGGCAGGGGGCTCAATCAGCCCCAGCATTTT
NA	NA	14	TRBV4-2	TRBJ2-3	CASSQDRSTDTQYF	TGTGCCAGCAGCCAAGATCGGAGCACAGATACGCAGTATTTT
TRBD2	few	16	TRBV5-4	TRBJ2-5	CASSILAGGPQETQYF	TGTGCCAGCAGCATTTTAGCGGGGGGGCCTCAGGAGACCCAGTACTTC
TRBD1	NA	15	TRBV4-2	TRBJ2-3	CASSLDRVYTDTQYF	TGTGCCAGCAGCCTCGACAGGGTTTACACAGATACGCAGTATTTT
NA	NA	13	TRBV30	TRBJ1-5	CAWMAGNNQPQHF	TGTGCCTGGATGGCAGGGAATAATCAGCCCCAGCATTTT
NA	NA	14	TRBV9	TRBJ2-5	CASSVEGRAETQYF	TGTGCCAGCAGCGTAGAAGGCAGGGCAGAGACCCAGTACTTC
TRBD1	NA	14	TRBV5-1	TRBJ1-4	CASSWTGPNEKLFF	TGCGCCAGCAGCTGGACAGGGCCTAATGAAAAACTGTTTTTT
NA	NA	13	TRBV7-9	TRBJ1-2	CASSLMGSGGYTF	TGTGCCAGCAGCTTAATGGGATCTGGCGGCTACACCTTC
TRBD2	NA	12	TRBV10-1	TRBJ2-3	CASSERAGTQYF	TGCGCCAGCAGTGAGCGAGCGGGGACGCAGTATTTT
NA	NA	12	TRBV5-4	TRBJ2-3	CASSFYADTQYF	TGTGCCAGCAGCTTCTACGCGGATACGCAGTATTTT
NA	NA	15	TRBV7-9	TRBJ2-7	CAGSLGGTETYEQYF	TGTGCCGGCAGCTTAGGGGGGACTGAGACCTACGAGCAGTACTTC
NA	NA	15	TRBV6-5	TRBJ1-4	CASSYSVVSDEKLFF	TGTGCCAGCAGTTACTCGGTGGTGTCGGATGAAAAACTGTTTTTT
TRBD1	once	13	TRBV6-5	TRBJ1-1	CASSFIGQGEAFF	TGTGCCAGCAGTTTTATCGGACAGGGTGAAGCTTTCTTT
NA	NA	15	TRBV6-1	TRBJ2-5	CASTRGEVGRETQYF	TGTGCCAGCACCAGGGGCGAGGTCGGAAGAGAGACCCAGTACTTC
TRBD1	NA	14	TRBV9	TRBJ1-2	CASSVEDRGHGYTF	TGTGCCAGCAGCGTAGAGGACAGGGGGCATGGCTACACCTTC
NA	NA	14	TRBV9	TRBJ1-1	CASSGAGMGTEAFF	TGTGCCAGCAGCGGGGCAGGAATGGGCACTGAAGCTTTCTTT
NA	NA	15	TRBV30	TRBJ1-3	CAWSVHGSSGNTIYF	TGTGCCTGGAGTGTACACGGGTCTTCGGGAAACACCATATATTTT
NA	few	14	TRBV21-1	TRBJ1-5	CASSRGQVNQPQHF	TGTGCCAGCAGCAGAGGACAGGTCAATCAGCCCCAGCATTTT
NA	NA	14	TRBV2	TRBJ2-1	CASSGRGGSPEQFF	TGTGCCAGCAGTGGAAGAGGGGGATCCCCTGAGCAGTTCTTC
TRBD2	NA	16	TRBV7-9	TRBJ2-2	CASSKSLAGVTGELFF	TGTGCCAGCAGCAAAAGCCTAGCGGGGGTTACCGGGGAGCTGTTTTTT
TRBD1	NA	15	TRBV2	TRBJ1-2	CASSGRQGGYYGYTF	TGTGCCAGCAGTGGGAGACAGGGGGGTTACTATGGCTACACCTTC